The count of the clone carrying this T cell receptor (beta chain) is one. Profiled with immunoSEQ multiplex PCR; TCRdb holds only in-frame clones, not every one. The table records about 62,000 clones, 85% to 90% of them present only once. This CDR3 contains 17 residues. Unmatched junction bases numbered 7, after V lost 4 bases and J lost 1 base. CDR1 SGHNT and CDR2 YYREEE come from the germline V gene (reference sequence). The data were obtained in a study of technical replicates of blood from a handful of donors. This receptor was identified in a human donor in good health. Some clones in this sample may be carry-over from other donors' samples. The sequencing input was PBMCs. J is TRBJ2-3 and V is TRBV5-4; 12 bases agree with TRBD2. The CDR3, as DNA: TGTGCCAGCAGCATACCGACTAGCGGGAGTCGCACAGATACGCAGTATTTT. The encoded protein is CASSIPTSGSRTDTQYF.